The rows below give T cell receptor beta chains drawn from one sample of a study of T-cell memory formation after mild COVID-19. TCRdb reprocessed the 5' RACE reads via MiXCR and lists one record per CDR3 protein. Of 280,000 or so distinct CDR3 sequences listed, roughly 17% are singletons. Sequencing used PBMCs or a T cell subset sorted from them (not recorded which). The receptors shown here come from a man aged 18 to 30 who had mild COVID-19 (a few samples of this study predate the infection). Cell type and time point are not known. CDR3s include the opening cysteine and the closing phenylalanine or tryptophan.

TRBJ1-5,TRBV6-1,CASRRAETANQPQHF
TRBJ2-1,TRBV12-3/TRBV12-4,CASRNRDRGYEQFF
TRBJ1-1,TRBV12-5,CASGRRFVAFF
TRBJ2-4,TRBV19,CASSMGQVAKNIQYF
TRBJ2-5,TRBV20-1,CSAEKIAIQETQYF
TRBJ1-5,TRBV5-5,CASSPYGGSFQPQHF
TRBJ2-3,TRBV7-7,CASSPRTGETDTQYF
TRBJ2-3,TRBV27,CASSGSAAYPDTQYF
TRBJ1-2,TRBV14,CASSQYDRGGNYGYTF
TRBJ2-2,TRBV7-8,CASSFWQGGTGELFF
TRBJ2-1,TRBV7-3,CASSLTSSGGGNEQFF